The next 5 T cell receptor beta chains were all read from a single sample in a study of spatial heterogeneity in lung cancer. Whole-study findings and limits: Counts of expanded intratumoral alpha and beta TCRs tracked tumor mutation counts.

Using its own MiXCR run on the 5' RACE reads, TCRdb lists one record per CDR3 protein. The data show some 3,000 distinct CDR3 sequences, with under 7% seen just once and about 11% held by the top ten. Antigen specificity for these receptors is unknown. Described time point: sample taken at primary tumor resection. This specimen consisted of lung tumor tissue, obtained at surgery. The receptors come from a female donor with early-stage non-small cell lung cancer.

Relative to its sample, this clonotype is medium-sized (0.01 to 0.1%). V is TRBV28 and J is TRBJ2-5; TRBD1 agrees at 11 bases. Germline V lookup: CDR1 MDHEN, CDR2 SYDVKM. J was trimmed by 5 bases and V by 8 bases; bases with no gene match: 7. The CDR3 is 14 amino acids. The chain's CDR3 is CASGGQGAGETQYF. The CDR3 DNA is TGTGCCAGCGGAGGACAGGGGGCAGGGGAGACCCAGTACTTC.

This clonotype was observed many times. CDR3 sequence: CSARATVLNTEAFF. The CDR3 DNA follows: TGCAGTGCTAGAGCGACGGTTTTGAACACTGAAGCTTTCTTT. This chain joins TRBV20-1 and TRBJ1-1; D is unclear. Trimming pared 1 base from V and 0 bases from J, leaving 9 bases between. This CDR3 has 14 amino acids. CDR1 and CDR2 from the germline V gene are DFQATT and SNEGSKA (reference sequence).

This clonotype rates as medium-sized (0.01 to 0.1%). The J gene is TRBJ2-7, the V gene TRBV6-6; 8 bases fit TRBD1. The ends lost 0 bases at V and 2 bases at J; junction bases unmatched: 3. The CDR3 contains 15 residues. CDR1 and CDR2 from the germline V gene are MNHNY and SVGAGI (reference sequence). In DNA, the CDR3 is TGTGCCAGCAGTTACTCAGGGACAGGCCCCTACGAGCAGTACTTC. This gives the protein CASSYSGTGPYEQYF.

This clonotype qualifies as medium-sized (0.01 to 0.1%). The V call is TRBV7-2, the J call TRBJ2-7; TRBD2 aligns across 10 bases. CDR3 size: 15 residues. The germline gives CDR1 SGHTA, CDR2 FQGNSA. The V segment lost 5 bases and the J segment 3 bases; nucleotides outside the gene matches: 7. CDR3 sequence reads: CASSPQAGGYYEQYF. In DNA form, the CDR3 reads TGTGCCAGCAGCCCCCAAGCGGGGGGGTACTACGAGCAGTACTTC. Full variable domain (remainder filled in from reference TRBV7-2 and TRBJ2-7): GAGVSQSPSNKVTEKGKDVELRCDPISGHTALYWYRQSLGQGLEFLIYFQGNSAPDKSGLPSDRFSAERTGGSVSTLTIQRTQQEDSAVYLCASSPQAGGYYEQYFGPGTRLTVT.

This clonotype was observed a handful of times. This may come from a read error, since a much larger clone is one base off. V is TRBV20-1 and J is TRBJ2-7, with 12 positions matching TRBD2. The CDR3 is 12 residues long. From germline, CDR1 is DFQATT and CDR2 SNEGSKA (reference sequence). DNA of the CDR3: TGCTGTGCTAGCCCTAGCGGGGGGGGGCAGTACTTC. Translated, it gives CCASPSGGGQYF.